The 15 T cell receptor beta chains presented below share a single source sample, sequenced in a study of T cell clonality in common variable immunodeficiency. TCRdb keeps only in-frame clones here, not all; method: immunoSEQ multiplex PCR. The data show 57,000 or so clones, with none appearing a single time. Sequencing input: peripheral blood mononuclear cells. The receptors were sampled from a person aged 18 to 69 in good health.

This clone was seen many times. The CDR3 end is not reached by the read, which stops 3 residues before it; the germline J gene fills it in. J is TRBJ2-5 and V is TRBV6-2 or TRBV6-3, with D tentatively TRBD1 (7 bases). This CDR3 region has 15 residues. Germline V gene data show CDR1 as MNHEY and CDR2 as SVGEGT. V lost 7 bases and J lost 4, with 19 bases in between. CDR3 bases read: TGTGCCAGCACCAAATCAGGGCAGGGGGGAGAGACC. It translates to CASTKSGQGGET. The whole CDR3 sequence is CASTKSGQGGETQYF.

A word on this clone: The read falls 3 residues short of the CDR3 end, and the missing part is taken from the germline J gene. The chain couples TRBV18 to TRBJ1-3; the D is unclear. Germline CDR1 and CDR2: KGHSH and LQKENI. This CDR3 has 14 residues. V dropped 3 bases and J dropped 2 bases, with 8 bases sitting between them. CDR3 DNA (partial): TGTGCCAGCTCACCGCAACAGACTGGAAACACC. It codes for CASSPQQTGNT. The entire CDR3 protein reads CASSPQQTGNTIYF.

This clone was seen many times. The CDR3 end is not reached by the read, which stops 3 residues before it; the germline J gene fills it in. V gene TRBV7-9 combines with J gene TRBJ1-2; maybe TRBD1 (5 bases). With 5 bases removed from V and 2 bases from J, the gap between germline ends came to 12 bases. The CDR3 totals 14 residues. Germline values: CDR1 SEHNR, CDR2 FQNEAQ (reference sequence). CDR3 region: CASSEAGDNYGYTF. The covered CDR3 bases are TGTGCCAGCAGCGAGGCGGGGGACAACTATGGC.

This clone was seen repeatedly, ten times or more. The read halts 3 residues ahead of the CDR3 end, with the missing end drawn from the germline J gene. The rearrangement links TRBV5-1 to TRBJ2-7; a possible D gene is TRBD1 (5 bases). The CDR3 extends over 15 amino acids. Germline loops: CDR1 SGHRS, CDR2 YFSETQ. Trimming pared 0 bases from V and 3 bases from J, leaving 13 bases between. CDR3 loop: CASSLEAGYVYEQYF. Partial CDR3 DNA: TGCGCCAGCAGCTTGGAGGCAGGGTACGTCTACGAG.

This clone showed up many times. Sequencing ends 3 residues short of the CDR3 end; the germline J gene provides the rest. The rearrangement uses TRBV11-2 and TRBJ2-1; D remains ambiguous. The V gene's germline CDR1 is SGHAT and CDR2 FQNNGV. Trimming took off 1 base at V and 7 bases at J, with 8 bases between the two ends. This CDR3 contains 13 residues. The CDR3 DNA, read in part, is TGTGCCAGCAGCTTAGGGTGGCGGAATGAG. This translates into CASSLGWRNE. The complete CDR3 sequence is CASSLGWRNEQFF.

This clone was detected ten times or more. CDR3 in amino acids: CASSEEGGGTDTQYF. The CDR3 bases that were read are TGTGCCAGCAGTGAGGAAGGGGGCGGCACAGATACG. This chain uses TRBV6-1 with TRBJ2-3; TRBD1 agrees at 7 bases. The read halts 3 residues ahead of the CDR3 end, with the missing end drawn from the germline J gene. Germline loops: CDR1 MNHNS, CDR2 SASEGT. The CDR3 spans 15 residues. With 3 bases clipped from V and 1 base from J, the junction kept 4 bases outside the gene matches.

In this sample, this clone turned up many times. The read terminates 3 residues ahead of where the CDR3 ends, so the germline J gene completes it. V and J are TRBV20-1 and TRBJ2-7; weak D call: TRBD2 (6 bases). The V and J ends lost 2 bases and 3 bases respectively, with 11 bases between them. The CDR3 runs to 13 residues. CDR1 and CDR2 from the germline V gene are DFQATT and SNEGSKA (reference sequence). CDR3 DNA, as far as it was read: TGCAGTGCTAGACAGACTAGTTTCTACGAG. Protein product: CSARQTSFYE. The CDR3 in its entirety is CSARQTSFYEQYF.

This clone was seen at least ten times. The read stops 3 residues short of the end of the CDR3; the missing end is completed from the germline J gene. The rearrangement uses TRBV15 and TRBJ2-1; 7 bases map to TRBD2. J was trimmed by 5 bases and V by 7 bases; bases with no gene match: 11. Germline loops: CDR1 LNHNV, CDR2 YYDKDF (reference sequence). This CDR3 is built from 15 residues. The CDR3 region is CATKNRREPNNEQFF. The CDR3 DNA, read in part, is TGTGCCACCAAAAATCGGCGGGAGCCTAACAATGAG.

This clone was observed many times. Germline and junction disagree at one end, which may indicate a read error. Sequencing ends 3 residues short of the CDR3 end; the germline J gene provides the rest. The chain links TRBV4-2 to TRBJ2-7; either TRBD1 or TRBD2 may supply D (6 bases each). Germline CDR1 is LGHNA and CDR2 is YNFKEQ. This CDR3 is built from 15 residues. The CDR3 is CASSQGGGTLYEQYF. The sequenced CDR3 bases are TGCGCCAGCAGCCAAGGCGGAGGGACACTCTACGAG.

This clone was found many times. The junction shows a germline mismatch at one end, possibly a read error. The CDR3 region is CTSSPDRGYGTEAFF. The sequenced CDR3 bases are TGTACCAGCAGCCCCGACAGGGGATATGGCACTGAA. J is TRBJ1-1 and V is TRBV4-2; 8 nucleotides agree with TRBD1. The CDR3 end is not reached by the read, which stops 3 residues before it; the germline J gene fills it in. The length of the CDR3 is 15 residues. Germline V gives CDR1 LGHNA, CDR2 YNFKEQ.

This clone was counted ten times or more. The sequence runs out 3 residues before the end of the CDR3; the remainder is reconstructed from the germline J gene. V usage is TRBV28 and J usage is TRBJ2-1; 9 bases are a match to TRBD1. Germline CDR1 MDHEN, CDR2 SYDVKM. The CDR3 is 13 amino acids. The J segment lost 9 bases and the V segment lost 6 bases, leaving 6 bases of the junction unmatched. The CDR3 here is CASRGTGRGEQFF. CDR3 bases read: TGTGCCAGCAGGGGGACAGGGAGGGGTGAG.

Ten or more counts support this clone. The CDR3 is cut off 3 residues early in the read; its end comes from the germline J gene. The V call is TRBV10-3, the J call TRBJ2-7; 11 bases match TRBD2. The J segment lost 0 bases and the V segment lost 5 bases, leaving 6 bases of the junction unmatched. Germline values: CDR1 ENHRY, CDR2 SYGVKD. The CDR3 is made up of 16 amino acids. CDR3 protein: CAISQGLADFSYEQYF. The sequenced part of the CDR3 DNA is TGTGCCATCAGTCAGGGACTAGCGGATTTCTCCTACGAG.

This clone was counted ten times or more. The CDR3 sequence is CASSLADFNSPLHF. The DNA read from the CDR3 is TGTGCCAGCAGCTTAGCGGACTTTAATTCACCC. The rearrangement uses TRBV7-2 and TRBJ1-6; the D is unclear. The CDR3 end is not reached by the read, which stops 3 residues before it; the germline J gene fills it in. Between the trimmed V and J ends, which lost 0 bases and 6 bases, there was a span of 6 bases. The germline gives CDR1 SGHTA, CDR2 FQGNSA. There are 14 residues in the CDR3.

Ten or more counts support this clone. The CDR3 goes on 3 residues after the read ends, and that part is filled in from the germline J gene. V and J are TRBV7-6 and TRBJ2-1; TRBD2 agrees at 8 bases. V trimming: 1 base; J trimming: 7 bases; junction bases outside the gene matches: 6. CDR1 SGHVS and CDR2 FNYEAQ come from the germline V gene. The CDR3 is 15 residues long. The sequenced part of the CDR3 DNA is TGTGCCAGCAGCTTAGAAGCGGGAGAGGCAAATGAG. It translates to CASSLEAGEANE. From start to end, the CDR3 is CASSLEAGEANEQFF.

This clone was found many times. Read data end 3 residues before the CDR3 end; the end is taken from the germline J gene. The V and J genes are TRBV5-1 and TRBJ2-3; D is unclear. CDR1 and CDR2 (germline): SGHRS, YFSETQ. The CDR3 has 13 residues. The V and J ends lost 0 bases and 2 bases respectively, with 4 bases between them. This CDR3 is CASSLEATDTQYF. CDR3 DNA (partial): TGCGCCAGCAGCTTGGAAGCCACAGATACG.